A single sample is the source of the 8 T cell receptor beta chains below, sequenced in a study of cytomegalovirus exposure and HLA in healthy donors. Amplification used 60 Vbeta primers and 13 Jbeta primers. The protocol was immunoSEQ multiplex PCR, while the TCRdb copy is restricted to in-frame clones and leaves out a portion. This sample has under 200,000 clones, with 70% to 90% found just once. Input material: PBMCs. The receptors here all came from a man aged 30-40 years in good health and CMV-seropositive.

The chain joins TRBV19 to TRBJ2-1; 8 nucleotides agree with TRBD2. CDR3 length equals 15 residues. J was trimmed by 9 bases and V by 5 bases; bases with no gene match: 12. The germline V gene has CDR1 LNHDA and CDR2 SQIVND (reference sequence). The chain's CDR3 is CASSVIAGLLGEQFF. The CDR3 coding sequence is TGTGCCAGTAGTGTCATAGCGGGGCTGCTCGGTGAGCAGTTCTTC. The variable domain in full, with the rest retrieved from reference TRBV19 and TRBJ2-1, is DGGITQSPKYLFRKEGQNVTLSCEQNLNHDAMYWYRQDPGQGLRLIYYSQIVNDFQKGDIAEGYSVSREKKESFPLTVTSAQKNPTAFYLCASSVIAGLLGEQFFGPGTRLTVL.

The CDR3 region has the DNA TGTGCCCCGAAGGGGGCGCCCGAGCAGTACGTC. This gives the protein CAPKGAPEQYV. J is TRBJ2-7 and V is TRBV25-1, with 7 bases aligning to TRBD1. Germline CDR1 is MGHDK and CDR2 is SYGVNS. The CDR3 sequence is 11 residues long. V lost 11 bases, J lost 6 bases, and 7 bases stayed unmatched.

The table lists this clone with a count of one. The gene calls are TRBV18 and TRBJ2-1; TRBD2 matches 8 bases. After removal of 0 bases from V and 4 bases from J, the junction contained 5 bases not matched to a gene. The CDR3 sequence is 16 residues long. In germline, CDR1 is KGHSH, CDR2 LQKENI. CDR3 DNA sequence: TGTGCCAGCTCACCACCGGCTAGCGGGCTTTACAATGAGCAGTTCTTC. Its protein is CASSPPASGLYNEQFF.

CDR3 DNA: TGTGCCAGTAGTATACGCACAGGGTACAATCAGCCCCAGCATTTT. Its translation is CASSIRTGYNQPQHF. The rearrangement uses TRBV19 and TRBJ1-5, with D possibly being TRBD1 (6 bases). Trimming pared 2 bases from V and 3 bases from J, leaving 11 bases between. CDR1 LNHDA and CDR2 SQIVND come from the germline V gene (reference sequence). This CDR3 is built from 15 residues.

This clone was recorded once. The chain joins TRBV7-2 to TRBJ1-1, with TRBD1 matching 9 bases. Germline trimming cut 1 base from V and 0 bases from J; bases unmatched to any gene: 0. The germline V gene has CDR1 SGHTA and CDR2 FQGNSA. This CDR3 has 15 amino acids. The CDR3 loop is CASSLGTGVNTEAFF. In nucleotides, the CDR3 is TGTGCCAGCAGCTTAGGGACAGGGGTGAACACTGAAGCTTTCTTT.

This chain connects TRBV11-1 to TRBJ1-2, with 7 nucleotides matching TRBD1. CDR1 and CDR2 (germline): SGHAT, FQDESV (reference sequence). This CDR3 spans 14 amino acids. The junction had 7 bases not matched to a gene; V was cut back by 5 bases and J by 4 bases. The CDR3 sequence: CASSGRTGAYGYTF. CDR3 DNA: TGTGCCAGCAGCGGGAGGACAGGAGCCTATGGCTACACCTTC.

Comment on this clone: Relative to the germline gene, one junction end is altered; a read error may explain this. The chain has TRBV2 and TRBJ1-1; D possibly corresponds to TRBD1 (6 bases). This CDR3 is 12 amino acids long. Germline V gene data show CDR1 as SNHLY and CDR2 as FYNNEI. CDR3 in DNA: TGTGCCAGCAGCAGTGGGGTAACGGGACACAATTTT. As protein: CASSSGVTGHNF.

The chain employs TRBV30 and TRBJ2-1; 7 bases line up with TRBD2. V gave up 4 bases and J gave up 6 bases; unmatched junction bases: 12. The CDR3 is 15 residues long. Germline lookup yields CDR1 GTSNPN and CDR2 SVGIG (reference sequence). CDR3 bases: TGTGCCTGGAATGTCGGGGACTACACACTCAATGAGCAGTTCTTC. Translated: CAWNVGDYTLNEQFF.